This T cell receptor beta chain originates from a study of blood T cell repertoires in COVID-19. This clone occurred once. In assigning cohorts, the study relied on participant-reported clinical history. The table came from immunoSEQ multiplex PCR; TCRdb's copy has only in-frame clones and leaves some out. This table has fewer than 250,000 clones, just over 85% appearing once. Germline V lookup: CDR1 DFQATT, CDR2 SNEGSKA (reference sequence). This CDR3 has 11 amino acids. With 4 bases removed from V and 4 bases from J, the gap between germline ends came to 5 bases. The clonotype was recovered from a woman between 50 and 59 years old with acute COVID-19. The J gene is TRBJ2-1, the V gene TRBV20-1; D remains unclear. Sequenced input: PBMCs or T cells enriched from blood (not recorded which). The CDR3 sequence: CSATSYNEQFF. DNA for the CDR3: TGCAGTGCTACCAGTTACAATGAGCAGTTCTTC.